Below are 4 T cell receptor beta chains sequenced from a single sample in a study of post-analysis software for immune sequencing data. Included in the TCR beta cDNA libraries were unique molecular identifiers. TCRdb recomputed calls from the PCR reads with MiXCR, one row per CDR3 protein. The sample yields roughly 580,000 distinct CDR3 sequences, 44% seen once. No antigen is known for these receptors. Findings and limits, study-wide: There were roughly 5 TRBV segments more frequent in patients than controls, and TRBV5-6, TRBV5-1 and TRBV20-1 were among them.

The sample taken for sequencing was blood. Receptor source: a girl aged 10-17 years with multiple sclerosis.

The chain combines TRBV9 with TRBJ2-3; D is perhaps TRBD1 (6 bases). V was cut by 0 bases and J by 3 bases, with 11 bases left in between. CDR1 SGDLS and CDR2 YYNGEE come from the germline V gene. The CDR3 runs to 15 residues. The CDR3, as DNA: TGTGCCAGCAGCGTAGAGGGGGTAAGGACAGATACGCAGTATTTT. Translated: CASSVEGVRTDTQYF.

This chain links TRBV9 with TRBJ2-3; D is perhaps TRBD1 or TRBD2 (6 bases each). V lost 0 bases, J lost 5 bases, and 13 bases lay in between. The CDR3 totals 15 residues. Looked up from germline, CDR1 is SGDLS and CDR2 is YYNGEE. Here the CDR3 DNA reads TGTGCCAGCAGCGTAGGGGGGGCCCCCGGAGATACGCAGTATTTT. Amino acids: CASSVGGAPGDTQYF. The full variable domain, rest sourced from reference TRBV9 and TRBJ2-3, is DSGVTQTPKHLITATGQRVTLRCSPRSGDLSVYWYQQSLDQGLQFLIQYYNGEERAKGNILERFSAQQFPDLHSELNLSSLELGDSALYFCASSVGGAPGDTQYFGPGTRLTVL.

This clonotype has more than one count but fewer than ten. V gene TRBV12-3 or TRBV12-4 combines with J gene TRBJ1-4, with D maybe TRBD1 (6 bases). The CDR3 is made up of 14 amino acids. The V and J ends lost 3 bases and 7 bases respectively, with 12 bases between them. The CDR3 DNA reads as TGTGCCAGCAGTTTCCAGGGGTGGGGTGAAAAACTGTTTTTT. It encodes CASSFQGWGEKLFF.

The V gene is TRBV6-2 or TRBV6-3, the J gene TRBJ2-7; possibly TRBD2 for D (5 bases). CDR3 length equals 13 residues. In germline, CDR1 is MNHEY, CDR2 SVGEGT. Trimming took 0 bases from V and 3 from J, leaving 6 bases between them. CDR3 coding DNA: TGTGCCAGCAGTTACTCGGAGGTCTACGAGCAGTACTTC. Protein sequence: CASSYSEVYEQYF.